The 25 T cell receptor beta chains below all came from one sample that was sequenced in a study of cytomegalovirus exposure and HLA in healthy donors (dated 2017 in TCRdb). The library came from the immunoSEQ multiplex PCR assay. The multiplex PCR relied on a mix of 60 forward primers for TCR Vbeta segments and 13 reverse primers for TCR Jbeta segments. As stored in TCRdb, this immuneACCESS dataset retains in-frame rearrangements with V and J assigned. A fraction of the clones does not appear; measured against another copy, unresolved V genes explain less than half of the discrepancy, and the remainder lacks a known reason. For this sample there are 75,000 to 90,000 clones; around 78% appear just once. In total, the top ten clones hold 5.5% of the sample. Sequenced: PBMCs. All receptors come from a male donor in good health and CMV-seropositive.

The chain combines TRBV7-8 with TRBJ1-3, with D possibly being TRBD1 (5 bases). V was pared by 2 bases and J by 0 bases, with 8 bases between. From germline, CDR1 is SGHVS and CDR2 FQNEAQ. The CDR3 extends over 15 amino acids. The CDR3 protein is CASSLQGISGNTIYF. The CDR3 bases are TGTGCCAGCAGCTTACAGGGCATCTCTGGAAACACCATATATTTT.

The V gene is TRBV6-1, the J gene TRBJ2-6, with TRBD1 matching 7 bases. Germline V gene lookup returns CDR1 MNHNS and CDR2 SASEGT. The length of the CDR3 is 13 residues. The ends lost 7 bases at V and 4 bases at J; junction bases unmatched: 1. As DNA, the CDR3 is TGTGCCAGCAAGGGGGCCGGGGCCAACGTCCTGACTTTC. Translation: CASKGAGANVLTF.

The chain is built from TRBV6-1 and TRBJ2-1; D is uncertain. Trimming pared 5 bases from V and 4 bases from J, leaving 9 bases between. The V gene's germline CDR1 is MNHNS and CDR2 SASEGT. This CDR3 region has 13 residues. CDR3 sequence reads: CASSRTEYNEQFF. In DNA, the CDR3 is TGTGCCAGCAGTAGAACAGAGTACAATGAGCAGTTCTTC.

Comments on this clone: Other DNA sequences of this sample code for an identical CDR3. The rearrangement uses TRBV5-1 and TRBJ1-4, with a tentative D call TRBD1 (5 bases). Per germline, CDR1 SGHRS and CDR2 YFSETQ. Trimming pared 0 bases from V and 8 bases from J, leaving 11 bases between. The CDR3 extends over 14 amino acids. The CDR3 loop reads CASSLGQGGEKLFF. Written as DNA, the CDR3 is TGCGCCAGCAGCTTGGGGCAGGGAGGGGAAAAACTGTTTTTT.

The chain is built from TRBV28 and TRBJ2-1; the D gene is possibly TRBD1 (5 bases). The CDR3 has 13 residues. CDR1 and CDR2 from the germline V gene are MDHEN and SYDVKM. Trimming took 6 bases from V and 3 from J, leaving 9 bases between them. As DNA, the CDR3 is TGTGCCAGCAGGCCCGACAGCTACAATGAGCAGTTCTTC. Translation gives CASRPDSYNEQFF.

CDR3 in amino acids: CASSLTSGGLSSYEQYF. CDR3 nucleotides: TGTGCCAGCAGTTTAACTAGCGGGGGGCTCAGCTCCTACGAGCAGTACTTC. V gene TRBV28 combines with J gene TRBJ2-7; 12 nucleotides agree with TRBD2. This CDR3 has 17 amino acids. Germline V lookup: CDR1 MDHEN, CDR2 SYDVKM. Unmatched junction bases numbered 5, after V lost 2 bases and J lost 0 bases. The full variable domain, completed using reference TRBV28 and TRBJ2-7, is DVKVTQSSRYLVKRTGEKVFLECVQDMDHENMFWYRQDPGLGLRLIYFSYDVKMKEKGDIPEGYSVSREKKERFSLILESASTNQTSMYLCASSLTSGGLSSYEQYFGPGTRLTVT.

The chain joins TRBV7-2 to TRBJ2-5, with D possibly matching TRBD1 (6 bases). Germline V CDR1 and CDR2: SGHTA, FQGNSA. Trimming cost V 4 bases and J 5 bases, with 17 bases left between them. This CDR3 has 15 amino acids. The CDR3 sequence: CASSSRKQGRETQYF. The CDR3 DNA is TGTGCCAGCAGCTCCCGTAAACAGGGCCGGGAGACCCAGTACTTC.

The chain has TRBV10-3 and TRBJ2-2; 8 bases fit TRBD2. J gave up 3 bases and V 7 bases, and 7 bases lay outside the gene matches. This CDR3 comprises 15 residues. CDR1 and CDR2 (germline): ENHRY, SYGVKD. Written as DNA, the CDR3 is TGTGCCATCAAATTTCCGCGGGGGGACACCGGGGAGCTGTTTTTT. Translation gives CAIKFPRGDTGELFF.

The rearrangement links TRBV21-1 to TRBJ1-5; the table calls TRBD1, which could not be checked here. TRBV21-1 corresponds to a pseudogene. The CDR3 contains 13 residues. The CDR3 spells CASSKEGCQPQHF. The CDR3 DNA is TGTGCCAGCAGCAAAGAGGGGTGCCAGCCCCAGCATTTT.

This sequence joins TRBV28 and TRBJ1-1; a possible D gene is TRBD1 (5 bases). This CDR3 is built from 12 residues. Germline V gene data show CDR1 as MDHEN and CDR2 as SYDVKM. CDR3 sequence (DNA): TGTGCTCTAGGGGATCGGAGCACTGAAGCTTTCTTT. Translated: CALGDRSTEAFF. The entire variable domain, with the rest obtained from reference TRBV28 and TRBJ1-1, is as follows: DVKVTQSSRYLVKRTGEKVFLECVQDMDHENMFWYRQDPGLGLRLIYFSYDVKMKEKGDIPEGYSVSREKKERFSLILESASTNQTSMYLCALGDRSTEAFFGQGTRLTVV.

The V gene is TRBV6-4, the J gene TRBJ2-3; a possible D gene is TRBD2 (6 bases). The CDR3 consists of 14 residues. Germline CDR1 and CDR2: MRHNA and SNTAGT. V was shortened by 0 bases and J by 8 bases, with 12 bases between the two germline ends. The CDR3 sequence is CASSDSNPEGTQYF. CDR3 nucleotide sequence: TGTGCCAGCAGTGACTCGAACCCGGAGGGTACGCAGTATTTT.

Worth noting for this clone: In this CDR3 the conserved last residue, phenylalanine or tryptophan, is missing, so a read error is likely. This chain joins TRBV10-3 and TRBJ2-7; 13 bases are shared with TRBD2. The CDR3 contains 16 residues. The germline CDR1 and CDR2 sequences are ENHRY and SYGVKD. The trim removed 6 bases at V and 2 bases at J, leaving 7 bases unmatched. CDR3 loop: CAIRGGLAGLTYEQYL. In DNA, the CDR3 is TGTGCCATCAGGGGGGGACTAGCGGGGCTCACCTACGAGCAGTACCTC.

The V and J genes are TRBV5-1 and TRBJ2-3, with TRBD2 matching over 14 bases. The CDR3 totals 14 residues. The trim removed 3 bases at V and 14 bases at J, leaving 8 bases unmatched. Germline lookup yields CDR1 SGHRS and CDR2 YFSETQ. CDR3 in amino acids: CASSYGLAGGRPYF. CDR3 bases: TGCGCCAGCAGCTATGGACTAGCGGGGGGCCGACCGTATTTT.

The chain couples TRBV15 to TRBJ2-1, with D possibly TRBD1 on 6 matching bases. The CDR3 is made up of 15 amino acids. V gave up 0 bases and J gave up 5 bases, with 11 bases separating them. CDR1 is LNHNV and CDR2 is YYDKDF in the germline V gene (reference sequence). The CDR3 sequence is CATSRDGDIDNEQFF. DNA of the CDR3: TGTGCCACCAGCAGAGACGGGGACATAGACAATGAGCAGTTCTTC. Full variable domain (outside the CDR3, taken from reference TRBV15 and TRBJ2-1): DAMVIQNPRYQVTQFGKPVTLSCSQTLNHNVMYWYQQKSSQAPKLLFHYYDKDFNNEADTPDNFQSRRPNTSFCFLDIRSPGLGDTAMYLCATSRDGDIDNEQFFGPGTRLTVL.

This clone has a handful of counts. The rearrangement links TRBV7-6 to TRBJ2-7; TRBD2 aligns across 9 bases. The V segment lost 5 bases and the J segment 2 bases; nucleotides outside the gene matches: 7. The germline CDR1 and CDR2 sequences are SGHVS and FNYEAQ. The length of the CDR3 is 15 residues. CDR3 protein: CASSALSGSPYEQYF. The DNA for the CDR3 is TGTGCCAGCAGCGCCCTTAGCGGGAGCCCCTACGAGCAGTACTTC.

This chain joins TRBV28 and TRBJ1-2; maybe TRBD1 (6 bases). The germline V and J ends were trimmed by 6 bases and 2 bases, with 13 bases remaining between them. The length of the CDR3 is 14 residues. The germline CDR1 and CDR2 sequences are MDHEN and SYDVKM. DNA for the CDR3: TGTGCCAGCAGGGCAACAGGGTTAAACTATGGCTACACCTTC. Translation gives CASRATGLNYGYTF.

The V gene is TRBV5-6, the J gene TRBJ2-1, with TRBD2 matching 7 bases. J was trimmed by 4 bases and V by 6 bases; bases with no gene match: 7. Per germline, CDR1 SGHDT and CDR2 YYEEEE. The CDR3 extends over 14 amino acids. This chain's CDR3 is CASTEAGRYNEQFF. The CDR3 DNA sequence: TGTGCCAGCACAGAAGCGGGAAGATACAATGAGCAGTTCTTC.

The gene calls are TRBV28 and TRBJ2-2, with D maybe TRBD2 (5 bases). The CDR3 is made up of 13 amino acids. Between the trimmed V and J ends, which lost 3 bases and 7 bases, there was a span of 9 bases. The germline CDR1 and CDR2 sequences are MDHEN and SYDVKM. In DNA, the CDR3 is TGTGCCAGCAGTTTTAGACGGGGCGGGGAGCTGTTTTTT. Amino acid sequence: CASSFRRGGELFF.

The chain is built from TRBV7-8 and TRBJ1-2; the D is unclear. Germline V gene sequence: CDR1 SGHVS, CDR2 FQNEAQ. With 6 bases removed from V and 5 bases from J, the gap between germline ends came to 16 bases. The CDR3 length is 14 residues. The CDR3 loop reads CASSFAPVLYGYTF. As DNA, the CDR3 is TGTGCCAGCAGTTTCGCACCGGTCCTTTATGGCTACACCTTC.

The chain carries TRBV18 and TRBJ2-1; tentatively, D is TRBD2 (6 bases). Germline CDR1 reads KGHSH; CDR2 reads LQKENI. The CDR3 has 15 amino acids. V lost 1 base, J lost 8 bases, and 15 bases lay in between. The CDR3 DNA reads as TGTGCCAGCTCACCACAATGGAGGGAATTGCATGAGCAGTTCTTC. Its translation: CASSPQWRELHEQFF.

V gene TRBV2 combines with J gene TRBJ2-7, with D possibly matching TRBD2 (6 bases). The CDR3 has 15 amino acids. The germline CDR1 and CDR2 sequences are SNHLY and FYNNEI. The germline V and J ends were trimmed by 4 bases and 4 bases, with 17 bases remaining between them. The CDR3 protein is CASSAMRGGIYEQYF. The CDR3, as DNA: TGTGCCAGCAGTGCCATGCGGGGTGGGATTTACGAGCAGTACTTC.

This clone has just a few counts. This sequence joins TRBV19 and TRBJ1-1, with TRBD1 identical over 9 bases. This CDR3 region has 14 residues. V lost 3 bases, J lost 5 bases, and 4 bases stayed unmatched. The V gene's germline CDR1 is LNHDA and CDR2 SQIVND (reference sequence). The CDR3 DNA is TGTGCCAGTAGTATGGGACAGGGAAGAACTGAAGCTTTCTTT. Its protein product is CASSMGQGRTEAFF.

DNA of the CDR3: TGTGCCAGCAGTTCAGGGGATGCGTACGAGCAGTACTTC. Residues: CASSSGDAYEQYF. The J gene is TRBJ2-7, the V gene TRBV27; perhaps TRBD1 as D (6 bases). This CDR3 comprises 13 residues. The germline V gene encodes CDR1 MNHEY and CDR2 SMNVEV (reference sequence). Trimming removed 4 bases at V and 4 bases at J, with 11 bases between.

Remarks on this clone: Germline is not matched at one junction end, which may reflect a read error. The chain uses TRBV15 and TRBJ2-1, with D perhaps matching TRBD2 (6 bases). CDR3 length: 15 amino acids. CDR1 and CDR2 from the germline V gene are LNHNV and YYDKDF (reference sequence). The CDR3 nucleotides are TGTGCCACCAGCGGGGGACTCGCTACCTATAATGAGCAGTTCTTC. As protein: CATSGGLATYNEQFF.

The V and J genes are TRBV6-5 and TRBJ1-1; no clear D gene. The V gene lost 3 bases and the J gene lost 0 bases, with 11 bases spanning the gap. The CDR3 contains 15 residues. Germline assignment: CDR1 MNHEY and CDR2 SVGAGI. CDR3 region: CASSYFPVMNTEAFF. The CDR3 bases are TGTGCCAGCAGTTATTTTCCGGTGATGAACACTGAAGCTTTCTTT.